This TCR beta chain appears in the sequencing data of a study of technical replicates of blood from a few donors. The table lists this clone with a few counts. The table came from immunoSEQ multiplex PCR; TCRdb's copy has only in-frame clones and leaves some out. The profile shows around 80,000 clones, about 93% of them singletons. Sequences were obtained from T cells isolated from PBMCs. The clonotype was recovered from a human donor in good health.

The CDR3 sequence is CASSQTTGGRSGYTF. The DNA for the CDR3 is TGTGCCAGCAGCCAAACGACGGGAGGGCGGAGCGGCTACACCTTC. The J gene is TRBJ1-2, the V gene TRBV4-2; D remains unclear. The CDR3 consists of 15 residues. Germline V lookup: CDR1 LGHNA, CDR2 YNFKEQ. With 2 bases removed from V and 8 bases from J, the gap between germline ends came to 18 bases.